This TCR beta chain was identified during a study of cytomegalovirus exposure and HLA in healthy donors. Whole-study findings and limits: Analyses of presence and absence presupposed an approximately uniform sequencing depth across donors. Later analysis indicated greater clonal expansion among HLA-associated TCR beta chains than among equally common other chains. After further analysis at a later stage, 16,951 TCR beta sequences were associated with HLA alleles at 0.05 false discovery rate. The availability of immune exposure information extended only to CMV serostatus.

PCR was performed using 60 Vbeta and 13 Jbeta primers. The protocol was immunoSEQ multiplex PCR, while the TCRdb copy is restricted to in-frame clones and leaves out a portion. The sample has 150,000 to 200,000 clones, approximately 80% seen once. Comments on this clone: The antigen is undetermined.

V was clipped by 8 bases and J by 0 bases; unmatched bases: 17. CDR1 is MDHEN, CDR2 SYDVKM, per germline. This CDR3 spans 18 amino acids. The sample was PBMCs. This chain links TRBV28 with TRBJ2-7, with 9 positions matching TRBD1. The sequence was obtained from a woman in her 40s in good health and CMV-seronegative. The CDR3 loop reads CASFSGQGLPTSSYEQYF. The CDR3, as DNA: TGTGCCAGCTTCAGCGGACAGGGGCTTCCCACGAGCTCCTACGAGCAGTACTTC. Variable domain in full (rest from reference TRBV28 and TRBJ2-7): DVKVTQSSRYLVKRTGEKVFLECVQDMDHENMFWYRQDPGLGLRLIYFSYDVKMKEKGDIPEGYSVSREKKERFSLILESASTNQTSMYLCASFSGQGLPTSSYEQYFGPGTRLTVT.